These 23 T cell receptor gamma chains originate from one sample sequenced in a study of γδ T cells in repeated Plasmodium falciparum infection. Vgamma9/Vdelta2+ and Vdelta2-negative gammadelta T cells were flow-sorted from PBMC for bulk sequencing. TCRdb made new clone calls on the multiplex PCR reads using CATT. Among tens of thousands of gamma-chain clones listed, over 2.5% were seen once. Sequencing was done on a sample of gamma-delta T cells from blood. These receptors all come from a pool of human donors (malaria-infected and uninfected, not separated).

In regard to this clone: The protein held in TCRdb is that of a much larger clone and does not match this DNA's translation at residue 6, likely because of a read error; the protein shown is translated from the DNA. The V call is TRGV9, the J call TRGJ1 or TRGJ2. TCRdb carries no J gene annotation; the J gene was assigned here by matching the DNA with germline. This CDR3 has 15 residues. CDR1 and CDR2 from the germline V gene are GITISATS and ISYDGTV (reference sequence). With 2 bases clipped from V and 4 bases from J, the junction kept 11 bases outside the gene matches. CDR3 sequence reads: CALWEGTRTYYKKLF. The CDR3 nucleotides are TGTGCCTTGTGGGAGGGTACTAGAACCTATTATAAGAAACTCTTT.

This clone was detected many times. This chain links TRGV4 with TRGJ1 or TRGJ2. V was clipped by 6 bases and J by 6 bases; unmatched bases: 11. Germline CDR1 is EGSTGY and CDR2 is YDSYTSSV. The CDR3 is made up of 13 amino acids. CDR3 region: CATWFPCCYKKLF. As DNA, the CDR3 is TGTGCCACCTGGTTCCCCTGCTGTTATAAGAAACTCTTT.

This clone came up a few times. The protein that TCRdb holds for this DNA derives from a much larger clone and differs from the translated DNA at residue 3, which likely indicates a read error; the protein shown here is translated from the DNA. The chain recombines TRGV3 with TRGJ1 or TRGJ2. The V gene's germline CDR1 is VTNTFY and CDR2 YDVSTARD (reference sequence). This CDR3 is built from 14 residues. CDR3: CASWDRLSWYKKLF. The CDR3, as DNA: TGTGCCTCCTGGGACAGGCTAAGCTGGTATAAGAAACTCTTT.

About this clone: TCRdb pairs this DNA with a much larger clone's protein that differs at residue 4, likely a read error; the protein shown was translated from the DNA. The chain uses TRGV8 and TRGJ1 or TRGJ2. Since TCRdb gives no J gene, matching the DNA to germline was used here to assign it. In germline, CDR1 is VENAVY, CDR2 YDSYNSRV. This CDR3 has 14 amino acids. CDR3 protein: CATRDNSNRDKKLF. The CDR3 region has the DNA TGTGCCACCCGGGATAATTCGAATCGGGATAAGAAACTCTTT.

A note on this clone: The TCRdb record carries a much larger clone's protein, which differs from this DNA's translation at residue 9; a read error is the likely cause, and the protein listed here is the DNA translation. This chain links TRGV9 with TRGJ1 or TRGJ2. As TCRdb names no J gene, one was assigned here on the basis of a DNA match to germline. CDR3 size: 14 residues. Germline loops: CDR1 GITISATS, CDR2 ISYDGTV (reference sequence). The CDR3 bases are TGTGCCTTGTGGGAGGGCCTCAATTGTTATAAGAAACTCTTT. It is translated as CALWEGLNCYKKLF.

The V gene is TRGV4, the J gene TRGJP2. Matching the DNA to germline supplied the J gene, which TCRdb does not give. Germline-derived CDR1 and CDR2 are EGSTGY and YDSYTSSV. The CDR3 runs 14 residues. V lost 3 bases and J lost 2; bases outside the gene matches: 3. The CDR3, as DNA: TGTGCCACCTGGGATTACAGTAGTGATTGGATCAAGACGTTT. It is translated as CATWDYSSDWIKTF.

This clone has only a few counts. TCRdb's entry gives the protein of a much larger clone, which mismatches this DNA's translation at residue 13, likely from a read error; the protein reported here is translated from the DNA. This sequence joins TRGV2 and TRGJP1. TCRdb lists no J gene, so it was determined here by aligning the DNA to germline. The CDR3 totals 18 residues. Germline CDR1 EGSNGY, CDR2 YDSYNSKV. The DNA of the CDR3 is TGTGCCACCTCCCAGATGGCTCTTAAATATACCACTGATTGGTTCAAGATATTT. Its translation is CATSQMALKYTTDWFKIF.

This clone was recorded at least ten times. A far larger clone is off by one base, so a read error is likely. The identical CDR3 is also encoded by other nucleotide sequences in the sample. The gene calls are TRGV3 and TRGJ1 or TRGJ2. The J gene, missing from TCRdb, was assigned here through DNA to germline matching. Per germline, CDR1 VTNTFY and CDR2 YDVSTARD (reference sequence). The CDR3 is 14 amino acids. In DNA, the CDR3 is TGTGCCACCTGGGACAGACAGAATTACTATAAGAAACTCTTT. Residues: CATWDRQNYYKKLF.

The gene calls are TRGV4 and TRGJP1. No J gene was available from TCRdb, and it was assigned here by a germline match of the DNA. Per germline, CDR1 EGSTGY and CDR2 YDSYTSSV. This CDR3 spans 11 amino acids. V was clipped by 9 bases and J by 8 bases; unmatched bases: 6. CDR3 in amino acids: CATRRGWFKIF. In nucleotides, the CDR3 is TGTGCCACCCGCCGGGGTTGGTTCAAGATATTT.

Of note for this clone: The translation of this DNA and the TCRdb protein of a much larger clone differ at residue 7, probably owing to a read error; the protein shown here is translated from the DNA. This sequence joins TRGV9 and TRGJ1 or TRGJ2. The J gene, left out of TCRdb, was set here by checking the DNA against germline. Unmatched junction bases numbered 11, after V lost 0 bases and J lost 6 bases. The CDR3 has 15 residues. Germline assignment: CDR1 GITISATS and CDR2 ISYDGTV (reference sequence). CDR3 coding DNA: TGTGCCTTGTGGGAGGTGCGGAGCCTTATTTATAAGAAACTCTTT. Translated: CALWEVRSLIYKKLF.

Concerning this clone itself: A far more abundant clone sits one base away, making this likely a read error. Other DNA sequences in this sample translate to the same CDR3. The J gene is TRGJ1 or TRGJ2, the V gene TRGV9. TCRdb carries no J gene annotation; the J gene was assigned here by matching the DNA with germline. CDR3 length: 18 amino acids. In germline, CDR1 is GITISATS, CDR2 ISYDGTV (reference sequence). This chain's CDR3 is CALWEVRRTPTTYYKKLF. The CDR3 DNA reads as TGTGCCTTATGGGAGGTGAGGAGAACTCCGACGACTTATTATAAGAAACTCTTT.

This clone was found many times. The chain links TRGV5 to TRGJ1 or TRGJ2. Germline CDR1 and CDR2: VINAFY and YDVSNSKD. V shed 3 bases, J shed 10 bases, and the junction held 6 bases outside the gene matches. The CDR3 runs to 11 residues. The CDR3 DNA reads TGTGCCACCTGGGACTTTGGCAAGAAACTCTTT. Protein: CATWDFGKKLF.

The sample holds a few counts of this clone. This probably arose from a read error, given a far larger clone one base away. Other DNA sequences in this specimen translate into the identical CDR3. The chain's CDR3 is CALWEVTPLRYKKLF. The CDR3, as DNA: TGTGCCTTGTGGGAGGTAACCCCATTGAGGTATAAGAAACTCTTT. This rearrangement joins TRGV9 to TRGJ1 or TRGJ2. Here the J gene was assigned by germline matching of the DNA, as TCRdb has none. The V gene end was trimmed by 1 base and the J gene end by 7 bases; junction bases not matched to a gene: 13. Germline V CDR1 and CDR2: GITISATS, ISYDGTV (reference sequence). CDR3 length equals 15 residues.

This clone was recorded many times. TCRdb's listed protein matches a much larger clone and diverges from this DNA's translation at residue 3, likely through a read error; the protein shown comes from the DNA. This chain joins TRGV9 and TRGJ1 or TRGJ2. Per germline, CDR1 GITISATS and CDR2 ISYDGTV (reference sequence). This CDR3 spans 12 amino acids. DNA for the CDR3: TGTGCCTCGTGGGAGGCGGATTATAAGAAACTCTTT. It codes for CASWEADYKKLF.

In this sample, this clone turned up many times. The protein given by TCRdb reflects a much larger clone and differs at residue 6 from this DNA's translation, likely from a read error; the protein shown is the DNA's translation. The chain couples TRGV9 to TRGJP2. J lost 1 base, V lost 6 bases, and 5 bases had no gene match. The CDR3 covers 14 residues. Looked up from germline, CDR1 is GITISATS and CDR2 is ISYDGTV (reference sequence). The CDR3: CALWTCSSDWIKTF. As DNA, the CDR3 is TGTGCCTTGTGGACTTGTAGTAGTGATTGGATCAAGACGTTT.

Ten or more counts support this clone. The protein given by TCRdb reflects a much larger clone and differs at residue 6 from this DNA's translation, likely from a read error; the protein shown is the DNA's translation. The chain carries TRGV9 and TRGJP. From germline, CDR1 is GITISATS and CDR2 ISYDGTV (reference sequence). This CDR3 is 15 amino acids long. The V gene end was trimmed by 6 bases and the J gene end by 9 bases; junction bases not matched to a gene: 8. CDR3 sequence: CALWSGGLGKKIKVF. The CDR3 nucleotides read TGTGCCTTGTGGTCCGGGGGGTTGGGCAAAAAAATCAAGGTATTT.

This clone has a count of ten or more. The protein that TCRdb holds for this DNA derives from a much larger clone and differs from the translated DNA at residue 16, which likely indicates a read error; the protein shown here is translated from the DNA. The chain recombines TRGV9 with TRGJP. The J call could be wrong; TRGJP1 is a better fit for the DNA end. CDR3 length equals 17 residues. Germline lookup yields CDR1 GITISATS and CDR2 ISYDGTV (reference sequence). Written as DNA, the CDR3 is TGTGCCTTGTGGGAGGTGACTGGTGAGTTGGGCAAAAAAATCAAGATATTT. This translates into CALWEVTGELGKKIKIF.

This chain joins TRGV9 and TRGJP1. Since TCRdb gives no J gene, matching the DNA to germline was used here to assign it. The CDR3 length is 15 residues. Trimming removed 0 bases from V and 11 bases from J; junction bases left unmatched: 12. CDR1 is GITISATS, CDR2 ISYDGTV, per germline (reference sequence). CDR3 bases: TGTGCCTTGTGGGAGGTGGTGAACCACTGGTGGTTCAAGATATTT. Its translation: CALWEVVNHWWFKIF.

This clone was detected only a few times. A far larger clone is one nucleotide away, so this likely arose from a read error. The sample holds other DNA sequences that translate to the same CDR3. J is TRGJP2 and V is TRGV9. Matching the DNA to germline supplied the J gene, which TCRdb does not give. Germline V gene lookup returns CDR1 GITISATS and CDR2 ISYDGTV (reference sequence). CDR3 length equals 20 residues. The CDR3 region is CALWEVRGSYIGSSDWIKTF. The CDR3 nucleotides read TGTGCCTTGTGGGAGGTGCGGGGAAGTTACATAGGGAGTAGTGACTGGATCAAGACGTTT.

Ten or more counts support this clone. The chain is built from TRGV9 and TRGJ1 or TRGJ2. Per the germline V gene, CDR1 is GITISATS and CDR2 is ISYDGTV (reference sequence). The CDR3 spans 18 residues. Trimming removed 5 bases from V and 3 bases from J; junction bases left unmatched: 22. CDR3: CALWVSISYLKPYYKKLF. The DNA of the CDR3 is TGTGCCTTGTGGGTATCCATTTCCTACCTTAAACCTTATTATAAGAAACTCTTT.

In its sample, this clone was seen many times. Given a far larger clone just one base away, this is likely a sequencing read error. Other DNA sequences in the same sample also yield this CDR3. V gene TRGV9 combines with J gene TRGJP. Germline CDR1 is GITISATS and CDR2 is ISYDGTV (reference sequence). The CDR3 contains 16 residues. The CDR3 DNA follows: TGTGCCCTGTGGGAGTATCAAGAGTTGGGCAAAAAAATCAAGGTATTT. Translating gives CALWEYQELGKKIKVF.

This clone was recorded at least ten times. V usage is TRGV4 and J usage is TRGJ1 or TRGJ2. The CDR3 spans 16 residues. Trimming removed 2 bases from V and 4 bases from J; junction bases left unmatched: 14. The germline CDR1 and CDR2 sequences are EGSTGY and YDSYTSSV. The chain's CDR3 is CATWDERRGGYYKKLF. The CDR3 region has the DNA TGTGCCACCTGGGATGAAAGAAGGGGAGGATATTATAAGAAACTCTTT.

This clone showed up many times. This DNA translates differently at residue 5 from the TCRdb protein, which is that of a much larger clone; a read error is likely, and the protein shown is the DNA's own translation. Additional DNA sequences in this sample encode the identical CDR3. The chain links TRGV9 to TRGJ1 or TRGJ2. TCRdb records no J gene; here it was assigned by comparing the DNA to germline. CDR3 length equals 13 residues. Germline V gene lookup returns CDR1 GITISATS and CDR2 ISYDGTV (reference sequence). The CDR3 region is CALWGVRGYKKLF. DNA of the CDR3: TGTGCCTTGTGGGGGGTGAGAGGTTATAAGAAACTCTTT.